The clone carrying this T cell receptor (beta chain) was counted a few times. Its antigen is currently unknown. Germline V gene sequence: CDR1 MDHEN, CDR2 SYDVKM. The CDR3 length is 17 residues. The J segment lost 1 base and the V segment lost 6 bases, leaving 8 bases of the junction unmatched. This specimen comes from a study of T cells in Graves' hyperthyroidism and ophthalmopathy. Study-wide results and caveats: The blood repertoire included most of the expanded thyroid clonotypes above 0.001. Model-based prediction identified ophthalmopathy a median about 6.8 months prior to its onset.

The investigators amplified TCR beta CDR3 regions from RNA transcripts. A first-round RT-PCR of the TCR CDR3 used the HTBI primer set. TCRdb independently ran MiXCR on the multiplex PCR reads; one entry per CDR3 protein. The sample consists of about 600,000 distinct CDR3 sequences, about 14% of them appearing once. This TCR came from a woman in her late teens or twenties with Graves' ophthalmopathy. The sample taken for sequencing was blood. The chain is built from TRBV28 and TRBJ1-3, with 11 bases aligning to TRBD1. CDR3 amino acids: CASRGTGTGGSGNTIYF. CDR3 sequence (DNA): TGTGCCAGCAGGGGGACCGGGACAGGGGGATCTGGAAACACCATATATTTT.